The sequence of this T cell receptor beta chain was determined in a study of a mutant IDH1 vaccine in newly diagnosed glioma. Study in general: Vaccination began 4-6 weeks post radiotherapy alone, or with temozolomide cycles. Previous treatment comprised radiotherapy, temozolomide, or both, mostly both.

The V and J ends lost 1 base and 4 bases, in that order; junction bases with no gene match: 7. The CDR3 loop spans 17 amino acids. Per the germline V gene, CDR1 is MNHEY and CDR2 is SMNVEV (reference sequence). The time point here: week 23, last vaccination. In every dose of vaccine, 300 ug of mutant IDH1 20-mer peptide was given alongside topical imiquimod. Worth noting for this clone: Its target is unknown.

Using immunoSEQ multiplex PCR, the repertoire was profiled, and TCRdb retains in-frame clones only, with some absent. The sample carries about 65,000 clones, 70% to 90% recorded once. The sample consisted of PBMCs, taken from a glioma patient whose treatment included an IDH1 peptide vaccine. The sequence came from a young man with glioma. V gene TRBV27 combines with J gene TRBJ2-1, with TRBD2 identical over 10 bases. CDR3 bases: TGTGCCAGCAGTTTATTGAGCGGGGGGGCAACGTACAATGAGCAGTTCTTC. Protein: CASSLLSGGATYNEQFF.